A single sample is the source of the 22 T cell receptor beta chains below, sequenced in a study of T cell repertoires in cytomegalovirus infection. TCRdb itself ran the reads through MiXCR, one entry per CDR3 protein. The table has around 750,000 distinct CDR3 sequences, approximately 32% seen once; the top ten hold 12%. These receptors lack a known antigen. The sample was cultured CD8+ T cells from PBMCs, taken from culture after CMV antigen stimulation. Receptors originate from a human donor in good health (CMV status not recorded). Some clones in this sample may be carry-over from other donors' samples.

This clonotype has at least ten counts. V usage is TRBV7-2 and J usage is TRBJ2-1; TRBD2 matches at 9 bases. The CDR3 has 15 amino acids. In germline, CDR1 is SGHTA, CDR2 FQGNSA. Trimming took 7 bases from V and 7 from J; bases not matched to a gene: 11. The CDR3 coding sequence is TGTGCCAGCACCCTTCTAGCGGGGCCCGGGAATGAGCAGTTCTTC. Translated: CASTLLAGPGNEQFF.

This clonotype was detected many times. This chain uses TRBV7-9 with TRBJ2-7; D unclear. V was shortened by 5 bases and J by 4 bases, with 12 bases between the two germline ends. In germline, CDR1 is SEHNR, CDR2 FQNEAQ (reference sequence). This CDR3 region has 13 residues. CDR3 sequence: CASSPDGEYEQYV. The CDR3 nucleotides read TGTGCCAGCAGCCCGGACGGAGAGTACGAGCAGTACGTC.

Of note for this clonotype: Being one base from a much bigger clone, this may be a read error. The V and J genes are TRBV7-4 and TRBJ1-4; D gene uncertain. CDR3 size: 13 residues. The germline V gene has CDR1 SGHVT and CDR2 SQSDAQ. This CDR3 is CVSHDMPDEKLFF. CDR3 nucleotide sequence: TGTGTCAGTCATGACATGCCAGATGAAAAACTGTTTTTT.

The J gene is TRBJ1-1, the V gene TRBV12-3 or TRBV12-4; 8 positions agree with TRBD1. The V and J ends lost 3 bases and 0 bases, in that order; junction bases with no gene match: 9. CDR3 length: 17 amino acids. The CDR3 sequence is CASSFFAGQGMNTEAFF. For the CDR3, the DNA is TGTGCCAGCAGTTTTTTTGCAGGACAGGGTATGAACACTGAAGCTTTCTTT.

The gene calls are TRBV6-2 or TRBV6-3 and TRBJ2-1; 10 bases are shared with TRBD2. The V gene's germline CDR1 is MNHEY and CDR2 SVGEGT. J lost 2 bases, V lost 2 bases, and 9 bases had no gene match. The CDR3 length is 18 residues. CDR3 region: CASSYGLAGAAPYNEQFF. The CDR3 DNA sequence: TGTGCCAGCAGTTACGGGCTAGCGGGAGCTGCACCCTACAATGAGCAGTTCTTC.

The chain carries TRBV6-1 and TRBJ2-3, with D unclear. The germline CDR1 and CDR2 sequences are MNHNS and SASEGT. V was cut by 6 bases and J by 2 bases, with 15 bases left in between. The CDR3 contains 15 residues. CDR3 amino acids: CASSQSPEHTDTQYF. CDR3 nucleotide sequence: TGTGCCAGCAGCCAGAGCCCCGAACACACAGATACGCAGTATTTT.

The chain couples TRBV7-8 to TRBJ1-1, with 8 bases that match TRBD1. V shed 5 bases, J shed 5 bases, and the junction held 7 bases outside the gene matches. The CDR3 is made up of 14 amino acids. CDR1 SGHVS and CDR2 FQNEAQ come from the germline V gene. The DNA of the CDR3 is TGTGCCAGCAGCACGGATACAGGGGGAACTGAAGCTTTCTTT. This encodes CASSTDTGGTEAFF.

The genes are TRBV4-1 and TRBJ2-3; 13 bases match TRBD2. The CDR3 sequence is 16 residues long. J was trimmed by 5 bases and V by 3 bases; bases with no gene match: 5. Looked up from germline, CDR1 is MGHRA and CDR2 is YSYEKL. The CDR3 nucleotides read TGCGCCAGCAGCCATCCCGGGACTAGCGGGGAAGATACGCAGTATTTT. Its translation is CASSHPGTSGEDTQYF.

CDR3 coding DNA: TGTGCCAGCAGTGAAAGGGCCGGGGCCCGAAATCAGCCCCAGCATTTT. It encodes CASSERAGARNQPQHF. The chain employs TRBV6-1 and TRBJ1-5; maybe TRBD1 (5 bases). The CDR3 runs to 16 residues. CDR1 is MNHNS, CDR2 SASEGT, per germline. V lost 2 bases, J lost 4 bases, and 15 bases lay in between.

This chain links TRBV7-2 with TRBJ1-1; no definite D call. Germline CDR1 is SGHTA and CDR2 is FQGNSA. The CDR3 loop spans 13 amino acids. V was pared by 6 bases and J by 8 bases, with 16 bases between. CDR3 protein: CASRRAFGEEAFF. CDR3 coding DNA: TGTGCCAGCAGACGGGCGTTTGGGGAGGAAGCTTTCTTT.

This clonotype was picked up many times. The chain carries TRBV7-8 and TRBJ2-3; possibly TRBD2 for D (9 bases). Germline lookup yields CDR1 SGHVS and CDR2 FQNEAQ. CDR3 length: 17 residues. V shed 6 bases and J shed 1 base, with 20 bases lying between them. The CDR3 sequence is CASRATGGTSRTDTQYF. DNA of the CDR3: TGTGCCAGCAGGGCAACAGGGGGGACTAGCCGCACAGATACGCAGTATTTT.

CDR3 nucleotide sequence: TGTGCCAGCAGTTCCGCGGGACAGCCGAAAAATGAGCAGTTCTTC. This translates into CASSSAGQPKNEQFF. This sequence joins TRBV12-3 or TRBV12-4 and TRBJ2-1, with a tentative D call TRBD1 (7 bases). There are 15 residues in the CDR3. V shed 4 bases and J shed 7 bases, with 17 bases lying between them.

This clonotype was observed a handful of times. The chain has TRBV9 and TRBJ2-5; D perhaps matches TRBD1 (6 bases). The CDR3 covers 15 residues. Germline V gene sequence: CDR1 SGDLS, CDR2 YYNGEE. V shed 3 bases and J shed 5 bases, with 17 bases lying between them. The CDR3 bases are TGTGCCAGCAGCGCTGGGGACACCGATCGCGAGACCCAGTACTTC. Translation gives CASSAGDTDRETQYF. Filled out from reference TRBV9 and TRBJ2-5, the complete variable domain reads DSGVTQTPKHLITATGQRVTLRCSPRSGDLSVYWYQQSLDQGLQFLIQYYNGEERAKGNILERFSAQQFPDLHSELNLSSLELGDSALYFCASSAGDTDRETQYFGPGTRLLVL.

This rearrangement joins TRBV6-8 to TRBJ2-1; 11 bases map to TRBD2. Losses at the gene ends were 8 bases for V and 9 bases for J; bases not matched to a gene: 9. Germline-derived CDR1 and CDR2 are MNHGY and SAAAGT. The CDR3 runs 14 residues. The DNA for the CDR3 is TGTGCCAGCCCTACTAGCGGGGGCGAGGGTGAGCAGTTCTTC. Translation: CASPTSGGEGEQFF.

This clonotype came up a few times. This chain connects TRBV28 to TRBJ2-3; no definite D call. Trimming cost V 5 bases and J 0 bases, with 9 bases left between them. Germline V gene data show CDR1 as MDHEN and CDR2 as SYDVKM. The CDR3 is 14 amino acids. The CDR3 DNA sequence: TGTGCCAGCAGTCCGAAAGATAGCACAGATACGCAGTATTTT. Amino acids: CASSPKDSTDTQYF.

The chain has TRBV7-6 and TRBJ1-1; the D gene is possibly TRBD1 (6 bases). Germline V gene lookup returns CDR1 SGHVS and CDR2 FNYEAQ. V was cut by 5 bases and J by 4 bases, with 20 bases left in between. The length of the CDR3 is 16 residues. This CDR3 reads CASSRDRSWGVTEAFF. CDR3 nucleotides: TGTGCCAGCAGCCGCGACAGGTCCTGGGGCGTCACTGAAGCTTTCTTT.

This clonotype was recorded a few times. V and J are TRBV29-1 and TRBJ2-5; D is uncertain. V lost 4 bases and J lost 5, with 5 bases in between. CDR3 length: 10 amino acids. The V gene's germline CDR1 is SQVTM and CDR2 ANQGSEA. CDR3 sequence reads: CSVGFETQYF. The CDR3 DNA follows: TGCAGCGTTGGTTTCGAGACCCAGTACTTC.

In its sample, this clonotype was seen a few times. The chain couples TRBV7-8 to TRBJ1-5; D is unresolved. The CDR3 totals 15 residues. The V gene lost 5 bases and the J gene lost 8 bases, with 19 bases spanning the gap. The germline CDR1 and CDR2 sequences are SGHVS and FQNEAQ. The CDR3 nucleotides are TGTGCCAGCAGCCCCACCTATTCCTCCTGGGAGCCCCAGCATTTT. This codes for CASSPTYSSWEPQHF.

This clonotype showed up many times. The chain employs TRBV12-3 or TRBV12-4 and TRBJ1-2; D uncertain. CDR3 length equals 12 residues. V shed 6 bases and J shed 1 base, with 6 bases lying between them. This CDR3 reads CASSRDNYGYTF. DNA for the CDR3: TGTGCCAGCAGCCGAGATAACTATGGCTACACCTTC.

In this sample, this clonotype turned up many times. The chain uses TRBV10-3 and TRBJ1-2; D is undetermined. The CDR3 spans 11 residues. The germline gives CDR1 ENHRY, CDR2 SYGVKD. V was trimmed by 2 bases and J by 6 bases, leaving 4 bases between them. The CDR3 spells CAISEVHGYTF. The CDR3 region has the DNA TGTGCCATCAGTGAGGTGCATGGCTACACCTTC.

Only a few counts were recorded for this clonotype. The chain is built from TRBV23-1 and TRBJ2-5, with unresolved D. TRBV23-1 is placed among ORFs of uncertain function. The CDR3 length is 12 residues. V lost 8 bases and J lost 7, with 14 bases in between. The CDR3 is CASRAGPRTQYF. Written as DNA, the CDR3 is TGCGCCAGCCGGGCAGGTCCTAGGACCCAGTACTTC.

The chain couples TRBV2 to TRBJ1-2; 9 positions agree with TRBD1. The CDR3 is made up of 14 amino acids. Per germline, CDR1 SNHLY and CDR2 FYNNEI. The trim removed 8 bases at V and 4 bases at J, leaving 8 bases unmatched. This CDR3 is CASPIGTGIYGYTF. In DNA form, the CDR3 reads TGTGCCAGCCCGATCGGGACAGGGATCTATGGCTACACCTTC.